Presented here are 29 T cell receptor beta chains from one specimen sequenced in a study of cytomegalovirus exposure and HLA in healthy donors (dated by TCRdb to 2017 to 2019). The library was generated by the immunoSEQ multiplex PCR assay. A mixture of 60 forward primers for TCR Vbeta segments and 13 reverse primers for TCR Jbeta segments was used in the multiplex PCR. This immuneACCESS table, as held by TCRdb, lists in-frame sequences with V and J called but not all clones. Of the missing ones, under half trace to an unresolved V gene in checked studies; the others have no known cause. Present in this sample are approximately 120,000 clones, around 73% of which were seen just once. About 1.3% of the sample is held by the ten biggest clonotypes. The sample taken for sequencing was PBMCs. Every receptor here comes from a man in his fifties or sixties in good health and CMV-seronegative.

This clone was seen only once. This rearrangement joins TRBV25-1 to TRBJ2-4; 7 nucleotides match TRBD1. Germline lookup yields CDR1 MGHDK and CDR2 SYGVNS. Trimming removed 3 bases from V and 9 bases from J; junction bases left unmatched: 8. The CDR3 has 14 amino acids. In DNA, the CDR3 is TGTGCCAGCAGTGAGGGACAGTTCGGAGTCATTCAGTACTTC. Translation: CASSEGQFGVIQYF. The entire variable domain, with the rest obtained from reference TRBV25-1 and TRBJ2-4, is as follows: EADIYQTPRYLVIGTGKKITLECSQTMGHDKMYWYQQDPGMELHLIHYSYGVNSTEKGDLSSESTVSRIRTEHFPLTLESARPSHTSQYLCASSEGQFGVIQYFGAGTRLSVL.

This clone was picked up one time. The chain is built from TRBV2 and TRBJ1-1, with TRBD1 matching 7 bases. Germline V gene lookup returns CDR1 SNHLY and CDR2 FYNNEI. The V segment lost 7 bases and the J segment 6 bases; nucleotides outside the gene matches: 11. This CDR3 comprises 14 residues. The DNA of the CDR3 is TGTGCCAGCATTCGACAGGGAGGATTTTCTGAAGCTTTCTTT. This sequence encodes CASIRQGGFSEAFF.

V gene TRBV4-1 combines with J gene TRBJ1-2, with a tentative D call TRBD1 (5 bases). The CDR3 covers 15 residues. The ends were cut back, 1 base at V and 4 bases at J, with 13 bases in the middle. Germline CDR1 is MGHRA and CDR2 is YSYEKL. CDR3 coding DNA: TGCGCCAGCAGCCAAGGCAGGGAGGTTGGCTATGGCTACACCTTC. Encoded protein: CASSQGREVGYGYTF.

The chain is built from TRBV7-9 and TRBJ2-1; 11 bases match TRBD2. The CDR3 runs to 15 residues. V trimming: 1 base; J trimming: 10 bases; junction bases outside the gene matches: 6. The germline V gene has CDR1 SEHNR and CDR2 FQNEAQ (reference sequence). For the CDR3, the DNA is TGTGCCAGCAGCTTAGACTCGACTAGCGGGACCGAGCAGTTCTTC. Its translation is CASSLDSTSGTEQFF.

This chain uses TRBV19 with TRBJ1-1, with D maybe TRBD1 (5 bases). In germline, CDR1 is LNHDA, CDR2 SQIVND (reference sequence). V lost 7 bases, J lost 1 base, and 22 bases lay in between. The CDR3 is 17 residues long. CDR3 loop: CASTSREGTGKNTEAFF. The DNA of the CDR3 is TGTGCCAGTACTTCTAGGGAGGGGACCGGGAAGAACACTGAAGCTTTCTTT.

In DNA, the CDR3 is TGTGCCAGTAGTAGTGGGCTTCTGAACACTGAAGCTTTCTTT. This codes for CASSSGLLNTEAFF. The J gene is TRBJ1-1, the V gene TRBV19; D gene unclear. This CDR3 is 14 amino acids long. V gave up 4 bases and J gave up 0 bases, with 9 bases separating them. Germline CDR1 reads LNHDA; CDR2 reads SQIVND (reference sequence).

V usage is TRBV28 and J usage is TRBJ2-2; perhaps TRBD2 as D (5 bases). Germline V lookup: CDR1 MDHEN, CDR2 SYDVKM. The CDR3 has 15 amino acids. V lost 2 bases and J lost 4, with 11 bases in between. As DNA, the CDR3 is TGTGCCAGCAGTTTACGAGCGGAACTCACCGGGGAGCTGTTTTTT. Residues: CASSLRAELTGELFF.

The rearrangement joins TRBV19 to TRBJ1-5; TRBD1 might be the D (6 bases). V was shortened by 7 bases and J by 2 bases, with 9 bases between the two germline ends. In germline, CDR1 is LNHDA, CDR2 SQIVND (reference sequence). This CDR3 is 13 amino acids long. The CDR3 nucleotides are TGTGCCAGTACCCGACAGGGCAATCAGCCCCAGCATTTT. Encoded protein: CASTRQGNQPQHF.

V and J are TRBV29-1 and TRBJ1-2; D might be TRBD1 (6 bases). The CDR3 covers 15 residues. The V and J ends lost 0 bases and 4 bases respectively, with 15 bases between them. Germline assignment: CDR1 SQVTM and CDR2 ANQGSEA. The CDR3 DNA reads as TGCAGCGTTGAAGAAACCTCCGGGACAAGCTATGGCTACACCTTC. It yields the protein CSVEETSGTSYGYTF.

CDR3 region: CGTLSFSSYNEQFF. As DNA, the CDR3 is TGTGGCACCCTGAGCTTTAGCTCCTACAATGAGCAGTTCTTC. The V gene is TRBV28, the J gene TRBJ2-1; D remains unclear. This CDR3 has 14 amino acids. Germline CDR1 reads MDHEN; CDR2 reads SYDVKM.

This clone was picked up a small number of times. The genes are TRBV2 and TRBJ1-1; 7 bases map to TRBD1. This CDR3 is built from 12 residues. Looked up from germline, CDR1 is SNHLY and CDR2 is FYNNEI. The J segment lost 11 bases and the V segment lost 5 bases, leaving 8 bases of the junction unmatched. As DNA, the CDR3 is TGTGCCAGCAGTCTTCTACAGGGGATTGCTTTCTTT. Residues: CASSLLQGIAFF.

This clone was seen a single time. V gene TRBV28 combines with J gene TRBJ1-2; TRBD1 aligns across 9 bases. The germline V gene encodes CDR1 MDHEN and CDR2 SYDVKM. This CDR3 spans 16 amino acids. V lost 4 bases and J lost 6; bases outside the gene matches: 12. The CDR3, as DNA: TGTGCCAGCAGTTCAACGGGACAGGGAGTTTATGATGGCTACACCTTC. As protein: CASSSTGQGVYDGYTF.

The chain joins TRBV2 to TRBJ2-7; 12 bases are a match to TRBD2. CDR3 length: 17 amino acids. Germline V CDR1 and CDR2: SNHLY, FYNNEI. Germline trimming cut 5 bases from V and 0 bases from J; bases unmatched to any gene: 8. The CDR3 coding sequence is TGTGCCAGCAGTCCTGGGCTAGCGGGAGGGTCCTCCTACGAGCAGTACTTC. Amino acid sequence: CASSPGLAGGSSYEQYF.

This clone showed up just a few times. The genes are TRBV28 and TRBJ1-1; tentatively, D is TRBD1 (6 bases). V lost 2 bases and J 0 bases, leaving 19 bases between the germline ends. Per germline, CDR1 MDHEN and CDR2 SYDVKM. CDR3 length equals 18 residues. CDR3 sequence reads: CASSLSISTGEMNTEAFF. CDR3 DNA sequence: TGTGCCAGCAGTTTAAGTATTTCGACAGGAGAAATGAACACTGAAGCTTTCTTT.

This clone occurred a few times. The chain joins TRBV19 to TRBJ1-3, with a possible D match to TRBD1 (5 bases). CDR1 is LNHDA, CDR2 SQIVND, per germline (reference sequence). The CDR3 sequence is 14 residues long. Trimming took 7 bases from V and 0 from J, leaving 10 bases between them. In DNA form, the CDR3 reads TGTGCCAGTACCATGGGACTCTCTGGAAACACCATATATTTT. Its protein product is CASTMGLSGNTIYF.

DNA for the CDR3: TGTGCCAGCAGCTTAGCGGGGACAGGGTCTATCTACGAGCAGTACTTC. It translates to CASSLAGTGSIYEQYF. V is TRBV7-2 and J is TRBJ2-7; 9 positions match TRBD1. Germline loops: CDR1 SGHTA, CDR2 FQGNSA. V was clipped by 0 bases and J by 3 bases; unmatched bases: 6. The CDR3 runs to 16 residues.

This clone was seen only once. The chain employs TRBV29-1 and TRBJ2-3, with D possibly being TRBD2 (5 bases). Germline CDR1 reads SQVTM; CDR2 reads ANQGSEA. The length of the CDR3 is 15 residues. V was cut by 3 bases and J by 0 bases, with 13 bases left in between. The CDR3 region has the DNA TGCAGCGTTGATTTAGGAGGAACGAGCACAGATACGCAGTATTTT. This gives the protein CSVDLGGTSTDTQYF.

This rearrangement joins TRBV5-6 to TRBJ2-7; 8 nucleotides match TRBD2. Germline trimming cut 4 bases from V and 4 bases from J; bases unmatched to any gene: 10. Looked up from germline, CDR1 is SGHDT and CDR2 is YYEEEE. The CDR3 has 15 residues. The CDR3 is CASSLKTSAMYEQYF. The CDR3 nucleotides read TGTGCCAGCAGCCTAAAGACTAGCGCTATGTACGAGCAGTACTTC.

V is TRBV5-8 and J is TRBJ2-7, with D unclear. CDR1 and CDR2 from the germline V gene are SGHTS and YDEGEE. This CDR3 has 15 amino acids. V gave up 4 bases and J gave up 1 base, with 15 bases separating them. This CDR3 reads CASSLTPARSYEQYF. DNA for the CDR3: TGTGCCAGCAGCCTTACGCCCGCGCGTTCCTACGAGCAGTACTTC.

This clone showed up just a few times. One junction end disagrees with the germline gene, perhaps due to a read error. CDR3 loop: CASSLTGNQPQNF. The CDR3 nucleotides read TGCGCCAGCAGCCTTACAGGGAATCAGCCCCAGAATTTT. The chain employs TRBV10-2 and TRBJ1-5; possibly TRBD1 for D (6 bases). The length of the CDR3 is 13 residues. The germline gives CDR1 WSHSY, CDR2 SAAADI.

This clone occurred once. V is TRBV11-2 and J is TRBJ2-1; 13 nucleotides line up with TRBD2. Germline values: CDR1 SGHAT, CDR2 FQNNGV. V shed 3 bases and J 8 bases; nucleotides not matched to a gene: 10. The CDR3 loop spans 17 amino acids. In DNA, the CDR3 is TGTGCCAGCAGCTTCCTACCGGGACTAGCGGGAACCGATGAGCAGTTCTTC. It encodes CASSFLPGLAGTDEQFF.

The chain joins TRBV29-1 to TRBJ2-2; 7 bases agree with TRBD2. Trimming cost V 5 bases and J 7 bases; bases outside gene matches: 10. The CDR3 length is 14 residues. CDR1 SQVTM and CDR2 ANQGSEA come from the germline V gene. The CDR3 nucleotides read TGCAGCGTTTCTGAGCGGGACCGTATCGGGGAGCTGTTTTTT. This gives the protein CSVSERDRIGELFF.

V and J are TRBV4-1 and TRBJ1-2, with 11 positions matching TRBD1. The CDR3 is 15 amino acids. In germline, CDR1 is MGHRA, CDR2 YSYEKL. The ends lost 2 bases at V and 4 bases at J; junction bases unmatched: 3. The CDR3 here is CASSQTGQGGYGYTF. CDR3 coding DNA: TGCGCCAGCAGCCAAACGGGACAGGGGGGCTATGGCTACACCTTC.

This clone came up a few times. The CDR3, as DNA: TGTGCCAGCAGTTTATACACTAGCCCAGATACGCAGTATTTT. Translated: CASSLYTSPDTQYF. This sequence joins TRBV27 and TRBJ2-3, with D perhaps TRBD2 (6 bases). Germline V gene data show CDR1 as MNHEY and CDR2 as SMNVEV (reference sequence). The CDR3 contains 14 residues. Trimming cost V 1 base and J 4 bases, with 9 bases left between them.

This chain connects TRBV28 to TRBJ2-1; D gene ambiguous. Deletions cut 1 base from V and 0 bases from J, with 7 bases between. Germline-derived CDR1 and CDR2 are MDHEN and SYDVKM. This CDR3 is built from 15 residues. CDR3 DNA: TGTGCCAGCAGTTTATTGAGGAGCTCCTACAATGAGCAGTTCTTC. Amino acid sequence: CASSLLRSSYNEQFF.

This clone was seen only once. The genes are TRBV7-9 and TRBJ2-7, with 9 positions matching TRBD1. CDR1 is SEHNR, CDR2 FQNEAQ, per germline (reference sequence). CDR3 length equals 14 residues. Trimming removed 5 bases from V and 6 bases from J; junction bases left unmatched: 8. CDR3 residues: CASSLGQGWGEQYF. The CDR3 DNA reads TGTGCCAGCAGCCTGGGACAGGGATGGGGCGAGCAGTACTTC.

This sequence joins TRBV28 and TRBJ2-7; 7 nucleotides match TRBD2. Unmatched junction bases numbered 11, after V lost 3 bases and J lost 0 bases. Looked up from germline, CDR1 is MDHEN and CDR2 is SYDVKM. CDR3 length: 17 amino acids. CDR3: CASSFLGGPQSSYEQYF. In DNA, the CDR3 is TGTGCCAGCAGTTTTCTGGGAGGGCCACAGAGCTCCTACGAGCAGTACTTC.

The chain has TRBV10-1 and TRBJ2-7, with 10 positions matching TRBD1. From germline, CDR1 is WNHNN and CDR2 SYGVQD (reference sequence). This CDR3 region has 15 residues. The J segment lost 5 bases and the V segment lost 5 bases, leaving 9 bases of the junction unmatched. Written as DNA, the CDR3 is TGCGCCAGCAGTCACTCCGGGACAGGGGAAGACGAGCAGTACTTC. Translated: CASSHSGTGEDEQYF.

This CDR3 is CASSIDRGRVADTQYF. The CDR3 region has the DNA TGTGCCAGCAGCATTGACAGGGGAAGAGTGGCAGATACGCAGTATTTT. The chain uses TRBV5-4 and TRBJ2-3; 8 positions match TRBD1. The CDR3 runs to 16 residues. From germline, CDR1 is SGHNT and CDR2 YYREEE (reference sequence). Germline trimming cut 4 bases from V and 4 bases from J; bases unmatched to any gene: 11.